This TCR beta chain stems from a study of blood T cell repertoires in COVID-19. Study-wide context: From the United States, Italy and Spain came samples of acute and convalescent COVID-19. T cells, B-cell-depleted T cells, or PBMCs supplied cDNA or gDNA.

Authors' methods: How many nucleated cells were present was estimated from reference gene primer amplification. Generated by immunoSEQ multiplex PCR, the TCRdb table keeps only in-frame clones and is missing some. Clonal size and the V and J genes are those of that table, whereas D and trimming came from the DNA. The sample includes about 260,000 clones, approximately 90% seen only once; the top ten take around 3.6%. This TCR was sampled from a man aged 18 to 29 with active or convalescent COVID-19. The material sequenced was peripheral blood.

CDR3 sequence (DNA): TGTGCCAGCTCACCCGCGGGGGGCAACCATGGCTACACCTTC. Translating gives CASSPAGGNHGYTF. The gene calls are TRBV18 and TRBJ1-2; possibly TRBD1 for D (6 bases). CDR3 length: 14 amino acids. The V and J ends lost 3 bases and 6 bases respectively, with 14 bases between them. In germline, CDR1 is KGHSH, CDR2 LQKENI.